A selection of T cell receptor beta chains follows, all from one sample in a study of T cells after yellow fever vaccination. TCRdb redid the calling of the 5' RACE reads with MiXCR, one entry per CDR3 protein. This table has about 260,000 distinct CDR3 sequences, 10% to 15% appearing once. The source was CD4+ T cells sorted from PBMCs, collected 45 days after the yellow fever booster vaccination. These receptors all come from a man aged 30 to 39 who received the YFV17D yellow fever vaccine. The CDR3 runs from the conserved cysteine through the conserved F or W. The D gene is left open where the match is weak. Rows give clone size only sometimes, using once, few, many, or a class for an expanded clone.

>.|.|TRBJ1-5|TRBV12-5
CGWPAAPPQHF
TGTGGATGGCCCGCGGCGCCGCCCCAGCATTTT
>few|.|TRBJ2-7|TRBV12-3/TRBV12-4
CASSFAYSYEQYF
TGTGCCAGCAGTTTCGCGTACTCCTACGAGCAGTACTTC
>few|.|TRBJ1-6|TRBV7-2
CASSLDRDNSPLHF
TGTGCCAGCAGCTTAGACAGGGATAATTCACCCCTCCACTTT
>.|.|TRBJ2-1|TRBV6-1
CASRSGYLNEQFF
TGTGCCAGCAGAAGCGGGTACCTCAATGAGCAGTTCTTC
>.|TRBD2|TRBJ2-1|TRBV10-3
CAISGGGPRTTINEQFF
TGTGCCATCAGTGGGGGAGGGCCCAGGACGACCATAAATGAGCAGTTCTTC
>few|.|TRBJ2-5|TRBV20-1
CSEKGAKETQYF
TGCAGTGAAAAAGGGGCTAAAGAGACCCAGTACTTC
>few|.|TRBJ1-1|TRBV30
CAWVFQTNTEAFF
TGTGCCTGGGTGTTTCAGACGAACACTGAAGCTTTCTTT
>.|.|TRBJ2-7|TRBV27
CASSAGRRQYF
TGTGCCAGCAGTGCCGGGCGGAGACAGTACTTC
>.|TRBD1|TRBJ2-1|TRBV29-1
CSAVVGQVNNEQFF
TGCAGCGCAGTTGTAGGACAGGTGAACAATGAGCAGTTCTTC
>.|.|TRBJ2-7|TRBV7-2
CASSFRGGGLTYEQYF
TGTGCCAGCAGTTTCCGAGGGGGGGGATTAACCTACGAGCAGTACTTC
>.|.|TRBJ2-1|TRBV6-2/TRBV6-3
CASRRGPLVLTSFNEQFF
TGTGCCAGCAGAAGGGGGCCCCTCGTTTTAACTAGCTTCAATGAGCAGTTCTTC
>few|TRBD1|TRBJ1-2|TRBV3-1
CASSQYRGVGYTF
TGTGCCAGCAGCCAATACAGGGGAGTTGGCTACACCTTC